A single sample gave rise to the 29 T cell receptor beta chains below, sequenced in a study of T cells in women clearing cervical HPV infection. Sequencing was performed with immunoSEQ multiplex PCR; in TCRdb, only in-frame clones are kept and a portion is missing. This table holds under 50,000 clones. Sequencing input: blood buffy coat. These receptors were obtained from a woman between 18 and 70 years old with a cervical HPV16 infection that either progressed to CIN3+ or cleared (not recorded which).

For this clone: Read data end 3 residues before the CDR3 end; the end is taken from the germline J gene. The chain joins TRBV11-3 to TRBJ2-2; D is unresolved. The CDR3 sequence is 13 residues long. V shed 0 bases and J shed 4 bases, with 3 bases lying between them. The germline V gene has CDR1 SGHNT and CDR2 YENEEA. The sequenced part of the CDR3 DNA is TGTGCCAGCAGCTTAGACAGCACCGGGGAG. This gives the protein CASSLDSTGE. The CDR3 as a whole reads CASSLDSTGELFF.

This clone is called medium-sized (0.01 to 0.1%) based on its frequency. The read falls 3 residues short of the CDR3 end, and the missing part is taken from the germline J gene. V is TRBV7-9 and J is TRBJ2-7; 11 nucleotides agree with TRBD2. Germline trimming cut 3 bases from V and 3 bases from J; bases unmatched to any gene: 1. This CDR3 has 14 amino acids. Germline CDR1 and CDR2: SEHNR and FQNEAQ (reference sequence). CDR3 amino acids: CASSLGLAVYEQYF. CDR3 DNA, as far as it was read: TGTGCCAGCAGCTTGGGACTAGCGGTCTACGAG.

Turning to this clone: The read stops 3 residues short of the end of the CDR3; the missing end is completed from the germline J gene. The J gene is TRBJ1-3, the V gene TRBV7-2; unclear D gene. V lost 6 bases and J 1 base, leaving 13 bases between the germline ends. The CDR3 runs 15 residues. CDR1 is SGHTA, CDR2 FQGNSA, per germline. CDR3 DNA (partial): TGTGCCAGCAGTTCGACCGGGGTGTCTGGAAACACC. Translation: CASSSTGVSGNT. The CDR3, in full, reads CASSSTGVSGNTIYF. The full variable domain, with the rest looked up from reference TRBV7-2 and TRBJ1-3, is GAGVSQSPSNKVTEKGKDVELRCDPISGHTALYWYRQSLGQGLEFLIYFQGNSAPDKSGLPSDRFSAERTGGSVSTLTIQRTQQEDSAVYLCASSSTGVSGNTIYFGEGSWLTVV.

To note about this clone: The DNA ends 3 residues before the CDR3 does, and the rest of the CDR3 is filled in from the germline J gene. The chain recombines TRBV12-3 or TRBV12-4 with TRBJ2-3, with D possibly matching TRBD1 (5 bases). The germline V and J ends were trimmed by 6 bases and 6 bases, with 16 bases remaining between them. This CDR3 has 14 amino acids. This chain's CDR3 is CASSKGADVDTQYF. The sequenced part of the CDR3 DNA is TGTGCCAGCAGCAAAGGGGCAGATGTGGATACG.

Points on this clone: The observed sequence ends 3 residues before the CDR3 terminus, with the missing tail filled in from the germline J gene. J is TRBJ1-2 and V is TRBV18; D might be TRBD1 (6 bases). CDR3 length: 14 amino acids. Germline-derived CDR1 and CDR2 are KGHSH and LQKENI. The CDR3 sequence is CASSVGAAGYDYTF. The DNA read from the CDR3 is TGTGCCAGCTCGGTGGGGGCCGCCGGGTACGAC.

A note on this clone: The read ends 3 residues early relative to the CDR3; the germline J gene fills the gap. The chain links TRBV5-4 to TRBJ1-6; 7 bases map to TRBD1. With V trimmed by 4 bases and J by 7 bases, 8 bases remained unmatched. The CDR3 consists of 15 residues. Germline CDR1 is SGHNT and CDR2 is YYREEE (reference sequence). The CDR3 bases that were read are TGTGCCAGCAGCAAGAACAGGGGCGAGAATTCACCC. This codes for CASSKNRGENSP. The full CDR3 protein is CASSKNRGENSPLHF.

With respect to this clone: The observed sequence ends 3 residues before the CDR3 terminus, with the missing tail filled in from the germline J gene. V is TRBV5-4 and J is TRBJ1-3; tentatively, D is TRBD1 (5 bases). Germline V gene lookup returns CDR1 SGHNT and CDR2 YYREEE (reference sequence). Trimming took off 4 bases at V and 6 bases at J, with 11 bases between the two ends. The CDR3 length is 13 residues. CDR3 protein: CASSRDSLNTIYF. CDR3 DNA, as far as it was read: TGTGCCAGCAGCCGTGACAGCTTAAACACC.

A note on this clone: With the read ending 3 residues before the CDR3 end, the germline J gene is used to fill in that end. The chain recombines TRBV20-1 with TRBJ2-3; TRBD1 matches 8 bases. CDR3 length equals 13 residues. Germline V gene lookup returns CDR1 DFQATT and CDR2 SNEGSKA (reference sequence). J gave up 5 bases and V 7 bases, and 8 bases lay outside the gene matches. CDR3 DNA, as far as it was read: TGCAGTGTTGTCAGGGGGCGAAAAGATACG. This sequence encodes CSVVRGRKDT. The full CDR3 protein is CSVVRGRKDTQYF.

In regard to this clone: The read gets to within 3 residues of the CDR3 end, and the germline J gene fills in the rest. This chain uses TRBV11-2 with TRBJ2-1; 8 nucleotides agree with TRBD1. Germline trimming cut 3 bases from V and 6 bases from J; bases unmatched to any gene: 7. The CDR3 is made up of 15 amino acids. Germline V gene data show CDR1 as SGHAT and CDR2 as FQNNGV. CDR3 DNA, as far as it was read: TGTGCCAGCAGCTTGGAGGCGACAGGGGTCAATGAG. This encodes CASSLEATGVNE. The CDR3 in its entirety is CASSLEATGVNEQFF.

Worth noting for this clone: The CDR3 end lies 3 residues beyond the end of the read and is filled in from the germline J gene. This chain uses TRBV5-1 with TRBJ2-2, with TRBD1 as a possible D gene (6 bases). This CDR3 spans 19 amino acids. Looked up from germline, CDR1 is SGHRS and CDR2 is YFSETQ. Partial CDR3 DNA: TGCGCCAGCAGCCCCTATAGCCAGGGGATAGCCTCCGGGGCCAACGTG. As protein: CASSPYSQGIASGANV. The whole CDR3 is CASSPYSQGIASGANVLFF.

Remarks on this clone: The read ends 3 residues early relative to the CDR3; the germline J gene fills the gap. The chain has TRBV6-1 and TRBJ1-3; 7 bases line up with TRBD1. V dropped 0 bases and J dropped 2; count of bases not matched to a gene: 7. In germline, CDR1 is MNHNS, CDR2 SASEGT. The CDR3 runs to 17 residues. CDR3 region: CASSEAGKQGTGNTIYF. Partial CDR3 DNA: TGTGCCAGCAGTGAAGCGGGTAAACAGGGGACTGGAAACACC.

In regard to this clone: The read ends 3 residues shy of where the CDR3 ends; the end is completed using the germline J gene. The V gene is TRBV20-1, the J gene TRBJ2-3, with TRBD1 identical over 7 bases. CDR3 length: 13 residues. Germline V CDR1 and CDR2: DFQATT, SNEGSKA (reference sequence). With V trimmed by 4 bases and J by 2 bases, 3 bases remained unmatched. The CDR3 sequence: CSATTGATDTQYF. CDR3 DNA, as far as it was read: TGCAGTGCTACAACAGGGGCCACAGATACG.

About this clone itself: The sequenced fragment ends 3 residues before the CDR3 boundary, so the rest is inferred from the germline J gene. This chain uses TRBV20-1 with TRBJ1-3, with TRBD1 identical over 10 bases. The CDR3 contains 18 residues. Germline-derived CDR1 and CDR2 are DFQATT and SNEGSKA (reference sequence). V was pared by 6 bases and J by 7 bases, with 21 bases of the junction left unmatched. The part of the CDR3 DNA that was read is TGCAGTGCGGAATTCCAACCGGGACAGGGGAATGGAACGAACACC. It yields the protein CSAEFQPGQGNGTNT. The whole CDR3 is CSAEFQPGQGNGTNTIYF.

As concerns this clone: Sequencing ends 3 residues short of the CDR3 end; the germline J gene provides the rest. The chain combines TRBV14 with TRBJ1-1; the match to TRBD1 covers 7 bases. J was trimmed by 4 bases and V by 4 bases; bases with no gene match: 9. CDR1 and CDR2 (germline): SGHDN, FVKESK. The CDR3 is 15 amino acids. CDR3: CASSRTFTGVTEAFF. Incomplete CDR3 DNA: TGTGCCAGCAGCCGAACTTTTACAGGGGTCACTGAA.

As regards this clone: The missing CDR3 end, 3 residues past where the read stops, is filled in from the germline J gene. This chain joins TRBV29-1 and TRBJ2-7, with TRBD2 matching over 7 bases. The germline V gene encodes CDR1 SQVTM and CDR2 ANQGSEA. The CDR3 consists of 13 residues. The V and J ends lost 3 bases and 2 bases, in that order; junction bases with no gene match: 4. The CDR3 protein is CSVDVGGAYEQYF. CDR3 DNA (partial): TGCAGCGTTGACGTGGGAGGGGCCTACGAG.

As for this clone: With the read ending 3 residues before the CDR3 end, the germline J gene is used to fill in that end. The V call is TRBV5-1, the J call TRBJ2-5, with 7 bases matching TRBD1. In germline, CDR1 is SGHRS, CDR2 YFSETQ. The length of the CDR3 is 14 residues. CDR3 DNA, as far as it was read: TGCGCCAGCAGCTTGGAGGGGGCCCTGGGTACC. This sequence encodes CASSLEGALGT. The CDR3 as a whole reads CASSLEGALGTQYF. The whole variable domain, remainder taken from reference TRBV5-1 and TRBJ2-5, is KAGVTQTPRYLIKTRGQQVTLSCSPISGHRSVSWYQQTPGQGLQFLFEYFSETQRNKGNFPGRFSGRQFSNSRSEMNVSTLELGDSALYLCASSLEGALGTQYFGPGTRLLVL.

This CDR3 reads CASRELGTGMNTEAFF. Incomplete CDR3 DNA: TGTGCCAGCCGTGAACTGGGGACAGGGATGAACACTGAA. V gene TRBV5-4 combines with J gene TRBJ1-1; 9 positions agree with TRBD1. The sequence runs out 3 residues before the end of the CDR3; the remainder is reconstructed from the germline J gene. V lost 7 bases, J lost 0 bases, and 10 bases stayed unmatched. The CDR3 covers 16 residues. Germline-derived CDR1 and CDR2 are SGHNT and YYREEE (reference sequence).

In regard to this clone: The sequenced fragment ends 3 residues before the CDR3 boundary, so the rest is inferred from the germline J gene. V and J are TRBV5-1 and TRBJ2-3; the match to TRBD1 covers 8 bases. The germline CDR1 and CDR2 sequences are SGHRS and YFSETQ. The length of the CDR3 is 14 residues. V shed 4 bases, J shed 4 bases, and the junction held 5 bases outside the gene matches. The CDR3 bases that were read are TGCGCCAGCAGCCTAGGACAGGGATCAGATACG. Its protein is CASSLGQGSDT. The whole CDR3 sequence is CASSLGQGSDTQYF.

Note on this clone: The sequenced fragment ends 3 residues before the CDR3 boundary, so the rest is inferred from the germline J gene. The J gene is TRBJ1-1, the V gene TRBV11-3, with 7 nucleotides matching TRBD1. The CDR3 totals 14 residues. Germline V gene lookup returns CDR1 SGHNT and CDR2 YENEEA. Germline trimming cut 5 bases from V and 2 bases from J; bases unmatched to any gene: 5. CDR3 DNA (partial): TGTGCCAGCAGCCCCGGACAGGCTAACACTGAA. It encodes CASSPGQANTE. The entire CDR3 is CASSPGQANTEAFF. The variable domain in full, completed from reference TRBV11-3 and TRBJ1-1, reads EAGVVQSPRYKIIEKKQPVAFWCNPISGHNTLYWYLQNLGQGPELLIRYENEEAVDDSQLPKDRFSAERLKGVDSTLKIQPAELGDSAVYLCASSPGQANTEAFFGQGTRLTVV.

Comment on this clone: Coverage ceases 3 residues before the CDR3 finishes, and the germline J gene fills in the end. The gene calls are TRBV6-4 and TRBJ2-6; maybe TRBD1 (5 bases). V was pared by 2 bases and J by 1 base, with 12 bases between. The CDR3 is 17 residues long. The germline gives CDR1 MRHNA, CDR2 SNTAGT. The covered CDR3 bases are TGTGCCAGCAGTGACGGGATTAGGGGTTCTGGGGCCAACGTC. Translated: CASSDGIRGSGANV. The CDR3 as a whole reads CASSDGIRGSGANVLTF.

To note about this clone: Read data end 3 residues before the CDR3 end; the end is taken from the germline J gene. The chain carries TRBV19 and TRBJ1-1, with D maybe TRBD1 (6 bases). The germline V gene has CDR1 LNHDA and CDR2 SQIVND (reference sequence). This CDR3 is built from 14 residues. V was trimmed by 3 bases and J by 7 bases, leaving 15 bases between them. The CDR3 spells CASSIYPGESEAFF. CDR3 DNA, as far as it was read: TGTGCCAGTAGTATCTATCCAGGGGAGAGTGAA.

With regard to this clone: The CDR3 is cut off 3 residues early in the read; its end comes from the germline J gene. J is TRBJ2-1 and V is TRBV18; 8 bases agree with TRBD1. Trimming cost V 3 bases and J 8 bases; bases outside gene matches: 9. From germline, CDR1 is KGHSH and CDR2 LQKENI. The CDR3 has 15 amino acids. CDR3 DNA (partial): TGTGCCAGCTCACCCCCCGGGACAGGACTCGATGAG. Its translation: CASSPPGTGLDE. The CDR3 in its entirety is CASSPPGTGLDEQFF.

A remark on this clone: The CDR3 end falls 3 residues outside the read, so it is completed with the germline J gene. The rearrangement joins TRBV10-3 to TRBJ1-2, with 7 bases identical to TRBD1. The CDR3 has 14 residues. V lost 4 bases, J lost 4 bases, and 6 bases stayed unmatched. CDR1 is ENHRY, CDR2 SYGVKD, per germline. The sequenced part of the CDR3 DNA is TGTGCCATCAGTGTGGCGGGACAGACCTATGGC. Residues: CAISVAGQTYG. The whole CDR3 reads CAISVAGQTYGYTF.

The CDR3 is CASSGRSGGPQPQHF. The covered CDR3 bases are TGTGCCAGTAGCGGCAGAAGCGGGGGTCCTCAGCCC. This rearrangement joins TRBV19 to TRBJ1-5; TRBD1 might be the D (5 bases). With the read ending 3 residues before the CDR3 end, the germline J gene is used to fill in that end. CDR1 is LNHDA, CDR2 SQIVND, per germline (reference sequence). This CDR3 spans 15 amino acids. V lost 6 bases and J lost 6, with 18 bases in between.

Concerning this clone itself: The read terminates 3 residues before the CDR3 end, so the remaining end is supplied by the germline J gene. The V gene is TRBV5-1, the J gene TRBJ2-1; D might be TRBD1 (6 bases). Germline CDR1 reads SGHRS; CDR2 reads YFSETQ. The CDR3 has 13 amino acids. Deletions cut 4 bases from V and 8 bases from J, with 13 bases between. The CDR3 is CASSVQGADEQFF. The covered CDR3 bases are TGCGCCAGCAGCGTACAGGGAGCGGATGAG.

The sequenced CDR3 bases are TGTGCCAGTAGTATAGCCCCCGCAGATACG. Translated, it gives CASSIAPADT. In full, the CDR3 reads CASSIAPADTQYF. The genes are TRBV19 and TRBJ2-3, with no clear D. The read ends 3 residues early relative to the CDR3; the germline J gene fills the gap. The CDR3 is 13 amino acids. Germline V gene sequence: CDR1 LNHDA, CDR2 SQIVND (reference sequence). Trimming left V 1 base short and J 4 bases short, with 6 bases between.

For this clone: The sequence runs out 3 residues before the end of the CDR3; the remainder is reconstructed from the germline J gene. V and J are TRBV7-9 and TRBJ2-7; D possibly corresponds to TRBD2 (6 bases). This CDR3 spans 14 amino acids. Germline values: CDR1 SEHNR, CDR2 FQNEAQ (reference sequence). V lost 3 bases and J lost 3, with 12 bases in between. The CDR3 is CASSLGLGFYEQYF. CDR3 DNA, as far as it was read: TGTGCCAGCAGCTTGGGACTCGGGTTCTACGAG.

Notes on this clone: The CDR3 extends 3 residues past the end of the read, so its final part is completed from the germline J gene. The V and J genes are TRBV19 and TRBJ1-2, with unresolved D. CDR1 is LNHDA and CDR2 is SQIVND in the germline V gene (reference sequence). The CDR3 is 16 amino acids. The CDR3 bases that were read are TGTGCCAGTAGTCCCAGCGGAGTAGGGTCCTACAATGAC. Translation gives CASSPSGVGSYND. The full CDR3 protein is CASSPSGVGSYNDYTF.

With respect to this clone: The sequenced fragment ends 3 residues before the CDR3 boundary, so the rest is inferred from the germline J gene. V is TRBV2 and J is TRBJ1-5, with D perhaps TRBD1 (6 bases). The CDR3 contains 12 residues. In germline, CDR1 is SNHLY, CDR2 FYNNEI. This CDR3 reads CASEGRTDPQHF. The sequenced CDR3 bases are TGTGCCAGCGAGGGGAGGACAGATCCC.